This section outlines one T cell receptor (beta chain) sequence together with its context. Trimming stripped 3 bases from V and 0 bases from J, with 9 bases between. Germline lookup yields CDR1 KGHSH and CDR2 LQKENI. The CDR3 extends over 14 amino acids. The sample originates from a study of preoperative IRX-2 immunotherapy in early breast cancer. As for treatment: preoperative locoregional IRX-2 cytokine immunotherapy. Samples came from a phase Ib trial of preoperative locoregional IRX-2 cytokine immunotherapy. TCRdb keeps only in-frame clones here, not all; method: immunoSEQ multiplex PCR. The sample has about 98,000 clones, roughly 90% seen once.

This clonotype was obtained from a human donor with breast cancer. The V gene is TRBV18, the J gene TRBJ2-7; D ambiguous. The material was tumor tissue, obtained after IRX-2 immunotherapy. In DNA form, the CDR3 reads TGTGCCAGCTCACCGGGCAGCAGCTCCTACGAGCAGTACTTC. It is translated as CASSPGSSSYEQYF. The whole variable domain, remainder taken from reference TRBV18 and TRBJ2-7, is NAGVMQNPRHLVRRRGQEARLRCSPMKGHSHVYWYRQLPEEGLKFMVYLQKENIIDESGMPKERFSAEFPKEGPSILRIQQVVRGDSAAYFCASSPGSSSYEQYFGPGTRLTVT.